This T cell receptor (beta chain) originates from a study of blood T cell repertoires in COVID-19. Data came from immunoSEQ multiplex PCR; TCRdb stores just in-frame clones and leaves some out. Altogether 200,000 to 300,000 clones are present, 70% to 85% being singletons, with the ten largest covering approximately 2%. The sequenced sample was peripheral blood. This TCR was recovered from a man between 35 and 55 years old who had recovered from COVID-19.

The CDR3 protein is CASSATGGWPQHF. CDR3 bases: TGTGCCAGCAGTGCCACAGGGGGGTGGCCCCAGCATTTT. V and J are TRBV2 and TRBJ1-5; 8 bases fit TRBD1. CDR1 SNHLY and CDR2 FYNNEI come from the germline V gene. Trimming cost V 4 bases and J 9 bases; bases outside gene matches: 5. This CDR3 is 13 amino acids long.